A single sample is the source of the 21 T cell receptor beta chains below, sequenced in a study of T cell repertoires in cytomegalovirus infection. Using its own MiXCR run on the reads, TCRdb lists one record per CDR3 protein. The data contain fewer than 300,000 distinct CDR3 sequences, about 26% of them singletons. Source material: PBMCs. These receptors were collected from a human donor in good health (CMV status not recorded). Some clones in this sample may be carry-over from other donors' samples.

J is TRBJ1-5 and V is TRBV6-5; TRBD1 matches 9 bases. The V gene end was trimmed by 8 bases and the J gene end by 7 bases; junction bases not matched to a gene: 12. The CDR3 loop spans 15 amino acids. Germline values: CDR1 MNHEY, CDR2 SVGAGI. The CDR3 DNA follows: TGTGCCAGCGGATCGGGACAGGGCTTCGGGCAGCCCCAGCATTTT. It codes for CASGSGQGFGQPQHF.

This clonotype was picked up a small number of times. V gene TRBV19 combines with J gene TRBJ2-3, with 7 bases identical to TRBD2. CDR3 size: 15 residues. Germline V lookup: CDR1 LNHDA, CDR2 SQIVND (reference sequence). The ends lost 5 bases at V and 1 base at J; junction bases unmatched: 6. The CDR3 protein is CASSPGAGGTDTQYF. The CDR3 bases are TGTGCCAGTAGTCCAGGCGCGGGAGGCACAGATACGCAGTATTTT.

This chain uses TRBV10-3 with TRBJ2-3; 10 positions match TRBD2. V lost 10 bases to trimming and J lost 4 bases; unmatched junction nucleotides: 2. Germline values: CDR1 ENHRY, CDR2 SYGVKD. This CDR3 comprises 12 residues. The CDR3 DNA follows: TGTGCCACCGGGACTAGCGCAGATACGCAGTATTTT. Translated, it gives CATGTSADTQYF.

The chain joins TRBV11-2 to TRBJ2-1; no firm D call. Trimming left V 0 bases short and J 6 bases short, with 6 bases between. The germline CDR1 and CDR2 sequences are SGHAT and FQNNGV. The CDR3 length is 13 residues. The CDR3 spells CASSLDLANEQFF. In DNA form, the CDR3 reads TGTGCCAGCAGCTTAGATCTCGCCAATGAGCAGTTCTTC.

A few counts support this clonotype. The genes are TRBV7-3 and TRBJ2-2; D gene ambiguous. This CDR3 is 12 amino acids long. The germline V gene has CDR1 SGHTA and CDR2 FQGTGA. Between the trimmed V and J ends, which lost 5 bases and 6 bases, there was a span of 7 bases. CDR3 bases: TGTGCCAGCAGCCCCCCGGCCGGGGAGCTGTTTTTT. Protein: CASSPPAGELFF.

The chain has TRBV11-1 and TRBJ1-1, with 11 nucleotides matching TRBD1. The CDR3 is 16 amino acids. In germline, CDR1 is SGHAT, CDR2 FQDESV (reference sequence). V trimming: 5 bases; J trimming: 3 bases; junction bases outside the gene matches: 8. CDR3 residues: CASSPGQGALDTEAFF. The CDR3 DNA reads TGTGCCAGCAGCCCCGGACAGGGGGCCTTGGACACTGAAGCTTTCTTT. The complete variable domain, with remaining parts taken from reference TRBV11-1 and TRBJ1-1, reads EAEVAQSPRYKITEKSQAVAFWCDPISGHATLYWYRQILGQGPELLVQFQDESVVDDSQLPKDRFSAERLKGVDSTLKIQPAELGDSAMYLCASSPGQGALDTEAFFGQGTRLTVV.

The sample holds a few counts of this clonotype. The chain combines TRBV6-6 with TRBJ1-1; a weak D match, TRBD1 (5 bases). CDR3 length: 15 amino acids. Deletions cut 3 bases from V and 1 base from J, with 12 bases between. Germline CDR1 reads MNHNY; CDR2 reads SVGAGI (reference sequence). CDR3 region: CASSYWTIPNTEAFF. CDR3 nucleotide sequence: TGTGCCAGCAGTTATTGGACAATCCCGAACACTGAAGCTTTCTTT.

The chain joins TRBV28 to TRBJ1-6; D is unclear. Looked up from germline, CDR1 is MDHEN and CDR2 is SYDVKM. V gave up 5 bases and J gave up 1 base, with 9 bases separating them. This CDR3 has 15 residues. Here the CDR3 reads CASSTQVSYNSPLHF. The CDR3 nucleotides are TGTGCCAGCAGTACTCAGGTTTCCTATAATTCACCCCTCCACTTT.

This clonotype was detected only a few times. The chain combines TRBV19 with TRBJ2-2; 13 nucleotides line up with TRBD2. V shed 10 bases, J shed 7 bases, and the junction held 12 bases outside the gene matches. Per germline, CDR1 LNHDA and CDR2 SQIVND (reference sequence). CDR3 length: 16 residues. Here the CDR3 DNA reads TGTGCCACTTTTACCGGACTAGCGGGAGCCCACGGGGAGCTGTTTTTT. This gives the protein CATFTGLAGAHGELFF.

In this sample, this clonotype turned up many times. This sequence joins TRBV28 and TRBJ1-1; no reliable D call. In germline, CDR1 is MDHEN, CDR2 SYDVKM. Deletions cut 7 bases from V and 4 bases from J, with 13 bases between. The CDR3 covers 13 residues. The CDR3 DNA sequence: TGTGCCAGCATCTATCCCCTGGGCACTGAAGCTTTCTTT. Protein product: CASIYPLGTEAFF.

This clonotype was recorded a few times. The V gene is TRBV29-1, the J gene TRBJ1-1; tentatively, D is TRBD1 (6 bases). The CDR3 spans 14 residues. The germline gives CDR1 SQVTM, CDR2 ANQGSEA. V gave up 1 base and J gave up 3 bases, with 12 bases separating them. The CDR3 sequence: CSVEVGGRDTEAFF. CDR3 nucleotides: TGCAGCGTTGAAGTGGGGGGGCGAGACACTGAAGCTTTCTTT.

The CDR3 bases are TGTGCCAGCAGTTCCCCGGACAGGGAGGGTCAGCCCCAGCATTTT. It codes for CASSSPDREGQPQHF. V is TRBV28 and J is TRBJ1-5; 8 positions agree with TRBD1. Unmatched junction bases numbered 8, after V lost 4 bases and J lost 6 bases. This CDR3 is built from 15 residues. Germline CDR1 MDHEN, CDR2 SYDVKM.

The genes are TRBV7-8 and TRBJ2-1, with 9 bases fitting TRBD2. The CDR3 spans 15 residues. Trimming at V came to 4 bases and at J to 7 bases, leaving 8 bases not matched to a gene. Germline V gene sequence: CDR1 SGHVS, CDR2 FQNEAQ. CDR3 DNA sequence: TGTGCCAGCAGCTCGACCGGGACTAGCCTGAATGAGCAGTTCTTC. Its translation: CASSSTGTSLNEQFF.

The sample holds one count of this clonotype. CDR3 loop: CASSHTRDRGEAFF. In DNA, the CDR3 is TGCGCCAGCAGTCATACGCGGGACAGAGGTGAAGCTTTCTTT. V is TRBV23-1 and J is TRBJ1-1; 7 bases are shared with TRBD1. TRBV23-1 is noted as an ORF with a role that remains uncertain. The trim removed 3 bases at V and 7 bases at J, leaving 8 bases unmatched. The CDR3 is made up of 14 amino acids.

The CDR3 sequence: CASRDGSFPQHF. In nucleotides, the CDR3 is TGTGCCAGCAGGGATGGATCGTTTCCCCAGCATTTT. This rearrangement joins TRBV28 to TRBJ1-5, with unresolved D. Germline loops: CDR1 MDHEN, CDR2 SYDVKM. The CDR3 totals 12 residues. V lost 6 bases and J lost 10, with 13 bases in between.

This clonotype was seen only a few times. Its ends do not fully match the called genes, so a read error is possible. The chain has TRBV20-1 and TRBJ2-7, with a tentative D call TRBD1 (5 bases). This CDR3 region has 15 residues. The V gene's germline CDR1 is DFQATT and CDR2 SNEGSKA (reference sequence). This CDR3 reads CSARDRAGLGYKQYF. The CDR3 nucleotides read TGCAGTGCTAGAGATCGGGCAGGGTTGGGCTACAAGCAGTACTTC.

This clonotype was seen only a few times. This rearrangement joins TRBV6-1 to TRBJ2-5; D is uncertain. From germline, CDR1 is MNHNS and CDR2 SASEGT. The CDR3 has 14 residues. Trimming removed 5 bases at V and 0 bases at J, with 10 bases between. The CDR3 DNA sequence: TGTGCCAGCAGTCAGACATCGTACCAAGAGACCCAGTACTTC. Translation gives CASSQTSYQETQYF.

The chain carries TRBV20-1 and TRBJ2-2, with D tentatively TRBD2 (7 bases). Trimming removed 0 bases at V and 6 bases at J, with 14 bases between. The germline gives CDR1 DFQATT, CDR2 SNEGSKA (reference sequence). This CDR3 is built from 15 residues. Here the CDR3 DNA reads TGCAGTGCTAGAGATGAGGGGCGGGGGCCCGGGGAGCTGTTTTTT. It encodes CSARDEGRGPGELFF.

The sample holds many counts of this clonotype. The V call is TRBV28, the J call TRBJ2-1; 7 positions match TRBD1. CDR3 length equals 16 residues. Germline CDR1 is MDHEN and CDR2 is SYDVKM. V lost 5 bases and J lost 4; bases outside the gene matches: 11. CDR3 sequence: CASSSRLTGTYNEQFF. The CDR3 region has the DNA TGTGCCAGCAGTAGCCGCCTGACAGGGACGTACAATGAGCAGTTCTTC.

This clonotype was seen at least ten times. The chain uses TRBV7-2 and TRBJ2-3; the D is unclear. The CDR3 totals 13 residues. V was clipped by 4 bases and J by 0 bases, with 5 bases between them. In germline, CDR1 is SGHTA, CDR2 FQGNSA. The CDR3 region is CASSSYSTDTQYF. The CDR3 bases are TGTGCCAGCAGCTCCTACAGCACAGATACGCAGTATTTT.

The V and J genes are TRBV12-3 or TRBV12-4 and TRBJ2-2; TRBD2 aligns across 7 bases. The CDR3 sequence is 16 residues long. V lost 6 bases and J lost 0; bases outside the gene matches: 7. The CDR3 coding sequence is TGTGCCAGCAGCGAGGGGAGGGTGACGAACACCGGGGAGCTGTTTTTT. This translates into CASSEGRVTNTGELFF.